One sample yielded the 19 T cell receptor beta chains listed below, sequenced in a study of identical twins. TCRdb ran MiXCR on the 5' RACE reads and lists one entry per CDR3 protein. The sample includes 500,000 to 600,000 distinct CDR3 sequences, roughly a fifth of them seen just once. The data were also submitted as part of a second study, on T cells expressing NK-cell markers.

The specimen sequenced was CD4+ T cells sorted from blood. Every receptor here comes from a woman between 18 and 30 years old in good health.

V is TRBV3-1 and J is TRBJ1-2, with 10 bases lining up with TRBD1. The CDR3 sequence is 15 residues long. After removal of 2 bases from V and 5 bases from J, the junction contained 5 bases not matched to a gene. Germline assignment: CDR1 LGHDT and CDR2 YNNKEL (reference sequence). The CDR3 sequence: CASSQRDRGGYGYTF. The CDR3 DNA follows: TGTGCCAGCAGCCAACGGGACAGGGGTGGATATGGCTACACCTTC.

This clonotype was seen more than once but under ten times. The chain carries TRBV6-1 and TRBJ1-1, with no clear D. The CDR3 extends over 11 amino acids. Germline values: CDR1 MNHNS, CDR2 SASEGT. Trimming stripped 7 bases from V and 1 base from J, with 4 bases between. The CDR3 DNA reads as TGTGCCAGCAAGCAGAACACTGAAGCTTTCTTT. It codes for CASKQNTEAFF.

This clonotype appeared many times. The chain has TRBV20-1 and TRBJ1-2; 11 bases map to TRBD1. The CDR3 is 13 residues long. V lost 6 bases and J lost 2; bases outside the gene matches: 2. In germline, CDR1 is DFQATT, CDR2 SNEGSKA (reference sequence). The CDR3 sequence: CSAGTGGNYGYTF. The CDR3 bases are TGCAGTGCCGGGACAGGGGGGAACTATGGCTACACCTTC.

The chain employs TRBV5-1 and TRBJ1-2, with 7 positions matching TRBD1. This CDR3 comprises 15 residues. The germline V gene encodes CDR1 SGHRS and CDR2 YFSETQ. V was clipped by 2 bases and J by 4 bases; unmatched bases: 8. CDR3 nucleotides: TGCGCCAGCAGCTTTGGAGACAGGGACGTCTATGGCTACACCTTC. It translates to CASSFGDRDVYGYTF.

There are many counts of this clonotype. CDR3 DNA: TGTGCCAGCAGTACGACAGAAACCGGGGAGCTGTTTTTT. Its protein is CASSTTETGELFF. V gene TRBV12-3 or TRBV12-4 combines with J gene TRBJ2-2, with D possibly matching TRBD1 (5 bases). This CDR3 has 13 amino acids. Trimming took off 5 bases at V and 5 bases at J, with 9 bases between the two ends.

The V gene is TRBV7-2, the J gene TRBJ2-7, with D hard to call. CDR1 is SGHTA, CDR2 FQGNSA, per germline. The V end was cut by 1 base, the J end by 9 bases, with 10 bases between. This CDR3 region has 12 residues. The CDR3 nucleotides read TGTGCCAGCAGCTTAGACACGACGGTGCAGTACTTC. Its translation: CASSLDTTVQYF.

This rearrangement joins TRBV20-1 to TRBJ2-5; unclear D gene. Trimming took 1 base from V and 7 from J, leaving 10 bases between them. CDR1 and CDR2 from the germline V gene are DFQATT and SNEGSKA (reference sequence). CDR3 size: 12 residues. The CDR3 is CSARVQRGTQYF. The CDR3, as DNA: TGCAGTGCTAGAGTTCAACGAGGGACCCAGTACTTC.

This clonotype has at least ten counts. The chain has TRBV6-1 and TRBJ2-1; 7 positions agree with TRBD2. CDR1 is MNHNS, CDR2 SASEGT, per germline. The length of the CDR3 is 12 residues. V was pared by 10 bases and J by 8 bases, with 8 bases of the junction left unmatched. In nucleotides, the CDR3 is TGTGCCACCGGGGGGTGGGTTGATGAGCAGTTCTTC. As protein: CATGGWVDEQFF.

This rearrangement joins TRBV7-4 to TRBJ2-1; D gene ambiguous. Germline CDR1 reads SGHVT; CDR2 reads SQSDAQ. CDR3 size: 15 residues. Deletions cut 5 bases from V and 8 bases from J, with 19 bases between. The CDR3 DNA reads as TGTGCCAGCAGCCCCCTGCGGTTGCGAATGGATGAGCAGTTCTTC. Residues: CASSPLRLRMDEQFF.

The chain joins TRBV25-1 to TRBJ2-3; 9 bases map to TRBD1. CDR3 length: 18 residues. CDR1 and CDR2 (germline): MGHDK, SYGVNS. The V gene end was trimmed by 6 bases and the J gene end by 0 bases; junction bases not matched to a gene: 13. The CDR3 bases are TGTGCCAGCAGCCCCATTCGCCGGGACAGGGCCAGCACAGATACGCAGTATTTT. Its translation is CASSPIRRDRASTDTQYF.

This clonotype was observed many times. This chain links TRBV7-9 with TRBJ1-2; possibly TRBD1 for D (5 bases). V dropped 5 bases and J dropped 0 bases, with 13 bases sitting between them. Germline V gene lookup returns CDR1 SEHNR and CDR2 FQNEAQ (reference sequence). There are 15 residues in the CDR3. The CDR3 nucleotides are TGTGCCAGCAGCACTACCGACAGCCCTAACTATGGCTACACCTTC. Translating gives CASSTTDSPNYGYTF.

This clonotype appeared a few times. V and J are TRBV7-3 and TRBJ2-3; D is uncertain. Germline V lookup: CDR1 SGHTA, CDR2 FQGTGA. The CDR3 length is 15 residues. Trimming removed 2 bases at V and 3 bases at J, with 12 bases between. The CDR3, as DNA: TGTGCCAGCAGCTTACTTAGGGTGGGAACAGATACGCAGTATTTT. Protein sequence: CASSLLRVGTDTQYF.

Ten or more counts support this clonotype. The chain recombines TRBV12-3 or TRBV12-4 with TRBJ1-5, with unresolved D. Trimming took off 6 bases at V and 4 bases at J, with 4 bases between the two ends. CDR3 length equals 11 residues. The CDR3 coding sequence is TGTGCCAGCAGCCTAAATCAGCCCCAGCATTTT. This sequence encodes CASSLNQPQHF.

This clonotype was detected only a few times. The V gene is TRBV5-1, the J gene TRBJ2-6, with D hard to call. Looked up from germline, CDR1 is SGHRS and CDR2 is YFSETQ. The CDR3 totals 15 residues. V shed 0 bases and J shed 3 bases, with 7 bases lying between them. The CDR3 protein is CASSLVLVGANVLTF. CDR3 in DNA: TGCGCCAGCAGCTTGGTACTCGTTGGGGCCAACGTCCTGACTTTC.

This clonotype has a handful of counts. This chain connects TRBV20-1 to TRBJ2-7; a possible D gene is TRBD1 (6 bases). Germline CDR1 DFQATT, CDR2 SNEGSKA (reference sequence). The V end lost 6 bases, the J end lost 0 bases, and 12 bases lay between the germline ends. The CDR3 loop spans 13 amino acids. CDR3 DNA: TGCAGTGCGCCGCCACAGGGCTCCTACGAGCAGTACTTC. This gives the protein CSAPPQGSYEQYF.

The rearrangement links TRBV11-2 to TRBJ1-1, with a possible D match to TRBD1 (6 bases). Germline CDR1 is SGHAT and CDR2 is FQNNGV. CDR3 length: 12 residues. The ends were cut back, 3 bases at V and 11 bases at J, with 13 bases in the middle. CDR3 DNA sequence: TGTGCCAGCAGCTTCCAGGGGACGATGGCTTTCTTT. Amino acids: CASSFQGTMAFF.

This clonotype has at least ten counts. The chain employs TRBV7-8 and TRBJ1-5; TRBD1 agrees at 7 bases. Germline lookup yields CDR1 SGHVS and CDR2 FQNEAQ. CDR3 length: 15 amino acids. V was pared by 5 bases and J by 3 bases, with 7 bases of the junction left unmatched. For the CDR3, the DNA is TGTGCCAGCAGCCCCATCACAGGGGTCAATCAGCCCCAGCATTTT. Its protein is CASSPITGVNQPQHF.

The CDR3 DNA reads TGCAGTGCTAGAGATAGGCGAAACACCTACGAGCAGTACTTC. This codes for CSARDRRNTYEQYF. The chain recombines TRBV20-1 with TRBJ2-7, with unresolved D. V was pared by 0 bases and J by 2 bases, with 11 bases between. CDR1 and CDR2 from the germline V gene are DFQATT and SNEGSKA (reference sequence). CDR3 length equals 14 residues.

As DNA, the CDR3 is TGTGCCAGCTCTCCTCGTAATGAGCAGTTCTTC. This gives the protein CASSPRNEQFF. This chain connects TRBV2 to TRBJ2-1, with no clear D. The CDR3 is 11 amino acids. Trimming took off 8 bases at V and 7 bases at J, with 9 bases between the two ends. CDR1 is SNHLY and CDR2 is FYNNEI in the germline V gene. Variable domain in full (rest from reference TRBV2 and TRBJ2-1): EPEVTQTPSHQVTQMGQEVILRCVPISNHLYFYWYRQILGQKVEFLVSFYNNEISEKSEIFDDQFSVERPDGSNFTLKIRSTKLEDSAMYFCASSPRNEQFFGPGTRLTVL.